This is a list of T cell receptor beta chains from one sample in a study of CD4 T cells in relation to SARS-CoV-2 and coronaviruses. Their cognate antigens are unknown. Method: immunoSEQ multiplex PCR; TCRdb's copy keeps in-frame clones and lacks some. The table shows some 43,000 clones, with over 75% occurring only once. The sample taken for sequencing was naive CD4+ T cells from PBMCs, cultured in vitro. The receptors here all came from an adult with COVID-19. Each CDR3 is given with its conserved first and last residue. The D gene is left open where the match is weak. Not all rows give a size; the values are once, few, many and, for expanded clones, a class.

size: NA; V: TRBV11-2; D: TRBD2; CDR3: CASSSLAGSVTDTQYF
size: NA; V: TRBV28; D: TRBD2; CDR3: CASSPGLAGAEEQYF
size: NA; V: TRBV6-2/TRBV6-3; D: NA; CDR3: CASSRGQGYTF
size: once; V: TRBV9; D: TRBD2; CDR3: CASSAELAGVPNEQFF
size: NA; V: TRBV28; D: TRBD2; CDR3: CASSLWPSGTLSGANVLTF
size: once; V: TRBV19; D: TRBD2; CDR3: CASSRLAGQETQYF
size: few; V: TRBV15; D: NA; CDR3: CATSSASYRGPSYEQYF
size: few; V: TRBV21-1; D: NA; CDR3: CASSNLAGDHEQYF
size: NA; V: TRBV10-3; D: NA; CDR3: CAISEVGGNEQFF
size: few; V: TRBV7-9; D: TRBD2; CDR3: CASTHMREGSNTGELFF
size: NA; V: TRBV28; D: NA; CDR3: CASSLNSQGSHGYTF
size: NA; V: TRBV5-4; D: TRBD2; CDR3: CASSRDLAGATYEQYF
size: NA; V: TRBV28; D: TRBD1; CDR3: CASSLRQGAGNTIYF
size: few; V: TRBV24-1; D: NA; CDR3: CATSDLVGEQYF
size: NA; V: TRBV18; D: TRBD2; CDR3: CASSPGLGTYEQYF
size: NA; V: TRBV6-2/TRBV6-3; D: NA; CDR3: CASSSGARSESFMAKNIQYF
size: NA; V: TRBV5-6; D: TRBD1; CDR3: CASSFRTGVSPLHF
size: NA; V: TRBV19; D: NA; CDR3: CASRPRGSSYEQYF
size: NA; V: TRBV29-1; D: NA; CDR3: CSVDFGGNYGYTF
size: NA; V: TRBV14; D: NA; CDR3: CASSQDWDGNYNEQFF
size: NA; V: TRBV7-9; D: TRBD2; CDR3: CASSLRPSGGYNEQFF
size: NA; V: TRBV6-5; D: TRBD1; CDR3: CASRSRDRGSDTQYF
size: NA; V: TRBV28; D: TRBD1; CDR3: CASTTHPGQTLIGSGANVLTF
size: NA; V: TRBV10-3; D: TRBD2; CDR3: CAISPSGITDTQYF
size: NA; V: TRBV7-8; D: TRBD2; CDR3: CASSFLAGGHEQYF
size: NA; V: TRBV28; D: NA; CDR3: CASSGVGARDQETQYF
size: NA; V: TRBV28; D: NA; CDR3: CASSLEGPYGDTQYF
size: few; V: TRBV6-6; D: NA; CDR3: CASSYSGVVSPLHF
size: NA; V: TRBV6-1; D: NA; CDR3: CASSDSSETQYF
size: NA; V: TRBV10-3; D: NA; CDR3: CAISEYAGGDNEKLFF
size: NA; V: TRBV7-8; D: NA; CDR3: CASSALLGPVEQYF
size: NA; V: TRBV28; D: TRBD1; CDR3: CASTWDRGPGNTIYF
size: NA; V: TRBV5-5; D: TRBD1; CDR3: CASSLIGQGQQPQHF
size: NA; V: TRBV9; D: NA; CDR3: CASSVDVGASYEQYF
size: NA; V: TRBV5-6; D: TRBD2; CDR3: CASTPYGAGVSEQYF
size: once; V: TRBV11-2; D: TRBD2; CDR3: CASSGGTSSTYEQYF
size: NA; V: TRBV28; D: NA; CDR3: CASSLQGPVYEQFF